This note documents a single T cell receptor (beta chain) sequence. Its antigen is not identified. The ends lost 3 bases at V and 5 bases at J; junction bases unmatched: 3. The CDR3 runs 13 residues. Germline lookup yields CDR1 LNHNV and CDR2 YYDKDF (reference sequence). This specimen comes from a study of cytomegalovirus exposure and HLA in healthy donors. Overall study: Approximately 85 million unique TCRs from HLA-typed donors made up an early data release. Study-level results: More than 150 TCR beta chains were listed as cytomegalovirus-associated.

PCR was performed using 60 Vbeta and 13 Jbeta primers. Sequencing used immunoSEQ multiplex PCR; TCRdb keeps in-frame clones, though not all of them. The sample has tens of thousands of clones, about 80% seen once. This sequence was found in a man aged 50 or older in good health and CMV-seronegative. The sample consisted of PBMCs. The chain employs TRBV15 and TRBJ2-7; 8 bases align to TRBD1. CDR3 DNA sequence: TGTGCCACCAGCAGGCAGACAGGGGACGAGCAGTACTTC. Translation gives CATSRQTGDEQYF.